The present T cell receptor (beta chain) was sequenced within a study of radiotherapy plus CTLA-4 blockade in lung cancer. About the study: Among enrolled patients, over 15% responded and 31% achieved disease control. General study findings and limits: The best prediction of response reportedly came from early blood T cell clone dynamics, with interferon-beta. Subsequent to radiotherapy plus ipilimumab, tumor-derived TCR clones underwent expansion in blood.

Assay: immunoSEQ multiplex PCR; the TCRdb copy retains only in-frame clones and omits some. The table has 100,000 to 150,000 clones, just under 80% seen once. Patients in the study, people with chemo-refractory metastatic non-small-cell lung cancer, received focal radiation plus ipilimumab CTLA-4 blockade. The CDR3 length is 16 residues. V lost 3 bases and J 1 base, leaving 12 bases between the germline ends. Germline V gives CDR1 MNHEY, CDR2 SMNVEV (reference sequence). As to this clone: The antigen is not known.

This material consisted of peripheral blood, taken from a patient treated with radiotherapy plus ipilimumab. The chain employs TRBV27 and TRBJ2-2, with a possible D match to TRBD1 (6 bases). The clonotype originates from a human donor with non-small cell lung cancer who had a partial response to radiotherapy plus ipilimumab. This CDR3 is CASSFFPQGNTGELFF. In DNA, the CDR3 is TGTGCCAGCAGTTTCTTTCCACAGGGGAACACCGGGGAGCTGTTTTTT.